This T cell receptor (beta chain) was profiled in a study of T-cell memory formation after mild COVID-19. The CDR3 is 14 residues long. Germline V gene sequence: CDR1 LGHDT, CDR2 YNNKEL (reference sequence). Unmatched junction bases numbered 6, after V lost 4 bases and J lost 8 bases. TCRdb reprocessed the 5' RACE reads with MiXCR, giving one entry per CDR3 protein. This sample carries roughly 560,000 distinct CDR3 sequences, just over 20% of them seen once, and the ten largest clones take around 12%. This clonotype originated in an adult woman who had mild COVID-19 (a few samples of this study predate the infection). Cell type and time point are not known. The sequenced sample was PBMCs or a T cell subset sorted from them (not recorded which). The V and J genes are TRBV3-1 and TRBJ1-4; TRBD1 agrees at 8 bases. CDR3 bases: TGTGCCAGCAGCCTGACAGGGGTTGGAGAAAAACTGTTTTTT. This encodes CASSLTGVGEKLFF.